This T cell receptor (beta chain) was captured by sequencing in a study of T cells in Graves' hyperthyroidism and ophthalmopathy. Study-wide results and caveats: Before onset, by a median of approximately 5.9 months, the model predicted ophthalmopathy.

Hyperthyroidism of Graves' type that showed no ophthalmopathy progression within 18 months was stable. This clonotype came up many times. Its antigen is currently unknown. TCR beta CDR3 regions were amplified from RNA transcripts. Primed by the HTBI set, a first-round RT-PCR was run on the TCR CDR3. TCRdb itself ran the multiplex PCR reads through MiXCR, one entry per CDR3 protein. This table has hundreds of thousands of distinct CDR3 sequences, about 14% appearing once. The CDR3 covers 14 residues. Trimming cost V 5 bases and J 2 bases, with 12 bases left between them. Germline V CDR1 and CDR2: MNHEY, SMNVEV (reference sequence).

The chain carries TRBV27 and TRBJ1-1; maybe TRBD1 (6 bases). Sequenced material: blood. The sequence came from a woman between 18 and 29 years old with Graves' hyperthyroidism. This chain's CDR3 is CASSPDSFNTEAFF. The CDR3 nucleotides read TGTGCCAGCAGTCCGGACAGCTTCAACACTGAAGCTTTCTTT.